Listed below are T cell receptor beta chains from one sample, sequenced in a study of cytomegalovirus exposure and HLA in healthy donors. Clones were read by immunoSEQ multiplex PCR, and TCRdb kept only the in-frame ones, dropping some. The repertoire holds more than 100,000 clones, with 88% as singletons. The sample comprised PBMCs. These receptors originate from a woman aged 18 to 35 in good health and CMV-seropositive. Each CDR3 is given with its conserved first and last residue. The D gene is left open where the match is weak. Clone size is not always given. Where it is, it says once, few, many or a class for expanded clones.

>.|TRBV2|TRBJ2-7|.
TGTGCCAGCAGAAGGTCGAGGCAAGCCTACGAGCAGTACTTC
CASRRSRQAYEQYF
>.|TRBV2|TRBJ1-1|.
TGTGCCAGCAGGGCCCTGACGGGAGGCACTGAAGCTTTCTTT
CASRALTGGTEAFF
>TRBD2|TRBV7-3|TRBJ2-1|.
TGTGCCAGCAGCCCCCAGCGGGAGCCCTACAATGAGCAGTTCTTC
CASSPQREPYNEQFF
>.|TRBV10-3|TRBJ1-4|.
TGTGCCACCCGCCCTACAGAACATAATGAAAAACTGTTTTTT
CATRPTEHNEKLFF
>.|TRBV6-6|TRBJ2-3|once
TGTGCCAGCAGCAGGAAGGACAGAAACACAGATACGCAGTATTTT
CASSRKDRNTDTQYF
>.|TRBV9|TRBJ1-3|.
TGTGCCAGCAGCCCAGCGGCGAGGGTCTTGTCCGGAAACACCATATATTTT
CASSPAARVLSGNTIYF
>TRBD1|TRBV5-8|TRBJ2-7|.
TGTGCCAGCAGCCATCCAAGTGGGGACAGTTTATTCTACGAGCAGTACTTC
CASSHPSGDSLFYEQYF
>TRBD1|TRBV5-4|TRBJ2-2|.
TGTGCCACCACGGGACAGGAAAACACCGGGGAGCTGTTTTTT
CATTGQENTGELFF
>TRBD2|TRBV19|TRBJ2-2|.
TGTGCCAGTAAGGGAGGGCCGGGAACCGGGGAGCTGTTTTTT
CASKGGPGTGELFF
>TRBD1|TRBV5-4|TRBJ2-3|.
TGTGCCAGCAGCATACCTACAGGGGGCGGGACAGATACGCAGTATTTT
CASSIPTGGGTDTQYF
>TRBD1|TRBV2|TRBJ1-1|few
TGTGCCAGCACCGCCATCCCACAGGGGACCACTGAAGCTTTCTTT
CASTAIPQGTTEAFF
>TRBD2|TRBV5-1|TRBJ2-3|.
TGCGCCAGCAGCTTGGCCTCAGCGGGAAGCACAGATACGCAGTATTTT
CASSLASAGSTDTQYF
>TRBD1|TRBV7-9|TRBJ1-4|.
TGTGCCAGCAGCTTAAGAAGGGACAGGGGTGAAAAACTGTTTTTT
CASSLRRDRGEKLFF
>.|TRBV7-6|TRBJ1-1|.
TGTGCCAGCAGCTTAGCGTTGGGGCGCATGAACACTGAAGCTTTCTTT
CASSLALGRMNTEAFF
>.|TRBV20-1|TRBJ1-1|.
TGCAGTGCGAAAGGGGACACTGAAGCTTTCTTT
CSAKGDTEAFF
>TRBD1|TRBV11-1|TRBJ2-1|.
TGTGCCAGCAGCTTACCGGGACAGGGTGTGGATGAGCAGTTCTTC
CASSLPGQGVDEQFF
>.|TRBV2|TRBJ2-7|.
TGTGCCAGCAGCGTCGGGGTACCCTACGAGCAGTACTTC
CASSVGVPYEQYF
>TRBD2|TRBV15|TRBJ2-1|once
TGTGCCACCAGCGTAGGACTAGCGGGAGGGTCGCCGCAGTTCTTC
CATSVGLAGGSPQFF
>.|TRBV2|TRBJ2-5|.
TGTGCCAGCAGTGGACAGCAGCCCCAAGAGACCCAGTACTTC
CASSGQQPQETQYF
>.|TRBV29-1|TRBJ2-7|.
TGCAGCGTTGAGGGACTCCGGGGCACCTACGAGCAGTACTTC
CSVEGLRGTYEQYF
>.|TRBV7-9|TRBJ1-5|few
TGTGCCAGCAGCCGTACGGGAGGGATTATCAATCAGCCCCAGCATTTT
CASSRTGGIINQPQHF
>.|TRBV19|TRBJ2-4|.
TGTGCCAGTAGCGGGTCGTCCAAAAACATTCAGTACTTC
CASSGSSKNIQYF
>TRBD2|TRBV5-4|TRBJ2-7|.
TGTGCCAGCAGCTTGGCGAGGGGACTAGCGGGGGGGAAGGAGCAGTACTTC
CASSLARGLAGGKEQYF
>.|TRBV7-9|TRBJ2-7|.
TGTGCCAGCAGCTTAGCGCGGCTAGAACCCTCCTACGAGCAGTACTTC
CASSLARLEPSYEQYF
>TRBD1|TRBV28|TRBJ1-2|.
TGTGCCAGCAGTTTAAAACTGACAGGGGTCGTAGCCGGCTACACCTTC
CASSLKLTGVVAGYTF
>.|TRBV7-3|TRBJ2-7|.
TGTGCCAGCAGCGCGGGGACGGGGGAGCAGTACTTC
CASSAGTGEQYF
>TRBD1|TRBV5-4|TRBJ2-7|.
TGTGCCAGCAGCTCGGACAGGGTATCTCCCTACGAGCAGTACTTC
CASSSDRVSPYEQYF
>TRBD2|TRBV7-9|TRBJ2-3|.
TGTGCCAGCAGCCGCGGACTAGCGGGAGTAGCAGATACGCAGTATTTT
CASSRGLAGVADTQYF
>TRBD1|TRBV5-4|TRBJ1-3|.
TGTGCCAGCAGCTCGCGGACAGGGCGTATGTCTGGAAACACCATATATTTT
CASSSRTGRMSGNTIYF
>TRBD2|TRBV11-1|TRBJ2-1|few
TGTGCCAGCAGCACCGAGAGGACTAGCGTGTTCTTC
CASSTERTSVFF
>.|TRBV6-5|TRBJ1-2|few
TGTGCCAGCAGTTACGGAGGAAACCTCTATGGCTACACCTTC
CASSYGGNLYGYTF
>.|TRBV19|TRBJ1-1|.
TGTGCCAGTAGTATAGAGCCAGGGATGAACACTGAAGCTTTCTTT
CASSIEPGMNTEAFF